The clone carrying this TCR beta chain has a handful of counts. The sample belongs to a study of blood T cell repertoires in COVID-19. Germline assignment: CDR1 SEHNR and CDR2 FQNEAQ (reference sequence). V lost 5 bases, J lost 0 bases, and 8 bases lay in between. This CDR3 comprises 13 residues. Libraries were prepared by immunoSEQ multiplex PCR; TCRdb keeps only in-frame clonotypes and omits some of them. Among about 110,000 clones listed, 76% were seen once. The chain carries TRBV7-9 and TRBJ2-7; D may be TRBD1 (5 bases). Source material: peripheral blood. The receptor comes from a man of 80 years or more with COVID-19, enrolled during active disease. The CDR3 DNA reads as TGTGCCAGCAGCGCGACAGTCTCCTACGAGCAGTACTTC. Residues: CASSATVSYEQYF.